Below, one T cell receptor beta chain is given with its context. Its target is not known. The source of the sample is a study of shared clonotypes between healthy human individuals. An assay was performed, and its level was deep. Some clones are missing from TCRdb's copy, which holds only in-frame ones; the method was immunoSEQ multiplex PCR. The table has 2 million or so clones, 85% to 95% seen once. Findings and caveats of the study: Sequencing depth was predicted to influence how clonotypes are shared among donors. Blood was the only sampled material, and tissue repertoires likely differ.

Germline CDR1 is SGHAT and CDR2 is FQNNGV. The CDR3 totals 13 residues. V dropped 1 base and J dropped 4 bases, with 7 bases sitting between them. The chain recombines TRBV11-2 with TRBJ2-5; D is uncertain. The sequence was obtained from a man aged 18 to 30 in good health. Sequenced sample: naive CD4+ T cells sorted from blood. This sample's subset: CD45RA+ positively selected. DNA of the CDR3: TGTGCCAGCAGCTTAGGGGTAATAGAGACCCAGTACTTC. This encodes CASSLGVIETQYF.